The 29 T cell receptor beta chains below come from one sample, sequenced in a study of cytomegalovirus exposure and HLA in healthy donors. Primers for the PCR totalled 60 Vbeta and 13 Jbeta. Profiling relied on immunoSEQ multiplex PCR, and the TCRdb table lists in-frame clones only, not all of them. The sample lists around 120,000 clones, 80% seen once, with less than 3% in the top ten. The sample was PBMCs. These receptors were taken from a man under 40 in good health and CMV-seronegative.

The chain recombines TRBV7-9 with TRBJ2-1; D is perhaps TRBD2 (6 bases). Germline V gene sequence: CDR1 SEHNR, CDR2 FQNEAQ (reference sequence). The CDR3 length is 13 residues. With 8 bases removed from V and 0 bases from J, the gap between germline ends came to 8 bases. DNA of the CDR3: TGTGCCAGCGGCGGGACCTCCTACAATGAGCAGTTCTTC. The encoded protein is CASGGTSYNEQFF.

There are a few counts of this clone. This rearrangement joins TRBV6-6 to TRBJ2-7; the D gene is possibly TRBD2 (5 bases). The CDR3 loop spans 12 amino acids. Germline V gives CDR1 MNHNY, CDR2 SVGAGI (reference sequence). V was trimmed by 5 bases and J by 3 bases, leaving 8 bases between them. CDR3 amino acids: CASSGGNYEQYF. CDR3 nucleotides: TGTGCCAGCAGTGGAGGTAACTACGAGCAGTACTTC.

In nucleotides, the CDR3 is TGCGCCAGCAGCCCCGAGCGGGACGCTTCCTACAATGAGCAGTTCTTC. This sequence encodes CASSPERDASYNEQFF. The J gene is TRBJ2-1, the V gene TRBV4-1, with 7 nucleotides matching TRBD2. Germline CDR1 reads MGHRA; CDR2 reads YSYEKL. Germline trimming cut 4 bases from V and 1 base from J; bases unmatched to any gene: 7. This CDR3 has 16 residues.

This chain uses TRBV5-6 with TRBJ2-6; tentatively, D is TRBD1 (6 bases). The CDR3 has 16 residues. V gave up 4 bases and J gave up 0 bases, with 11 bases separating them. Germline V lookup: CDR1 SGHDT, CDR2 YYEEEE. The CDR3 spells CASSRGQNSGANVLTF. The CDR3 DNA follows: TGTGCCAGCAGCCGAGGACAGAACTCTGGGGCCAACGTCCTGACTTTC.

The V and J genes are TRBV5-1 and TRBJ2-5; 13 bases are a match to TRBD2. Germline lookup yields CDR1 SGHRS and CDR2 YFSETQ. The CDR3 totals 16 residues. V shed 0 bases, J shed 1 base, and the junction held 0 bases outside the gene matches. CDR3 amino acids: CASSLGTSGGQETQYF. The CDR3 bases are TGCGCCAGCAGCTTGGGGACTAGCGGGGGCCAAGAGACCCAGTACTTC.

The gene calls are TRBV2 and TRBJ2-3; 11 bases are shared with TRBD2. Per germline, CDR1 SNHLY and CDR2 FYNNEI. Germline trimming cut 4 bases from V and 6 bases from J; bases unmatched to any gene: 12. This CDR3 is 17 amino acids long. The CDR3 DNA is TGTGCCAGCAGTGCCTCGACTAGCGGGAACCCCCAGGATACGCAGTATTTT. Protein product: CASSASTSGNPQDTQYF.

V is TRBV10-1 and J is TRBJ2-1; the match to TRBD2 covers 8 bases. The germline CDR1 and CDR2 sequences are WNHNN and SYGVQD (reference sequence). The V gene end was trimmed by 6 bases and the J gene end by 4 bases; junction bases not matched to a gene: 5. The CDR3 consists of 14 residues. In DNA, the CDR3 is TGCGCCAGCAGCGAAGGACTAGCATACAATGAGCAGTTCTTC. Protein: CASSEGLAYNEQFF.

The chain is built from TRBV5-4 and TRBJ2-2, with 12 positions matching TRBD2. Germline V gene sequence: CDR1 SGHNT, CDR2 YYREEE (reference sequence). V lost 3 bases, J lost 7 bases, and 7 bases stayed unmatched. The CDR3 runs 16 residues. CDR3 loop: CASSSQLAGGFGELFF. CDR3 sequence (DNA): TGTGCCAGCAGCTCTCAACTAGCGGGAGGATTCGGGGAGCTGTTTTTT.

The chain couples TRBV11-3 to TRBJ2-1, with D possibly matching TRBD1 (7 bases). CDR3 size: 16 residues. From germline, CDR1 is SGHNT and CDR2 YENEEA. V lost 1 base and J lost 5, with 15 bases in between. CDR3 protein: CASSLGDSGQNNEQFF. For the CDR3, the DNA is TGTGCCAGCAGCTTAGGGGACTCGGGACAGAACAATGAGCAGTTCTTC.

The chain is built from TRBV29-1 and TRBJ2-1, with D unresolved. The germline V gene has CDR1 SQVTM and CDR2 ANQGSEA. Trimming cost V 6 bases and J 5 bases, with 17 bases left between them. The CDR3 length is 14 residues. This chain's CDR3 is CSVTETLANNEQFF. The DNA of the CDR3 is TGCAGCGTGACGGAGACTTTGGCCAACAATGAGCAGTTCTTC.

V and J are TRBV6-5 and TRBJ1-1, with D perhaps TRBD1 (5 bases). Germline lookup yields CDR1 MNHEY and CDR2 SVGAGI. This CDR3 contains 15 residues. V was trimmed by 0 bases and J by 4 bases, leaving 12 bases between them. The CDR3 sequence: CASSYSSGTRTEAFF. CDR3 DNA sequence: TGTGCCAGCAGTTACTCTTCGGGGACTCGCACTGAAGCTTTCTTT.

The V call is TRBV13, the J call TRBJ2-7; D may be TRBD1 (5 bases). V lost 1 base, J lost 0 bases, and 10 bases lay in between. CDR3 length: 15 amino acids. The V gene's germline CDR1 is PRHDT and CDR2 FYEKMQ (reference sequence). DNA of the CDR3: TGTGCCAGCAGCTTAGTTTTAGACAGCTCCTACGAGCAGTACTTC. It specifies CASSLVLDSSYEQYF.

The gene calls are TRBV19 and TRBJ2-5; 7 bases match TRBD2. The trim removed 2 bases at V and 5 bases at J, leaving 11 bases unmatched. This CDR3 is built from 16 residues. Germline V gene sequence: CDR1 LNHDA, CDR2 SQIVND (reference sequence). The CDR3 is CASSISSGGVGETQYF. The CDR3 DNA reads as TGTGCCAGTAGTATATCTAGCGGAGGGGTGGGCGAGACCCAGTACTTC.

This chain joins TRBV7-2 and TRBJ1-5; 8 bases fit TRBD1. V gave up 4 bases and J gave up 4 bases; unmatched junction bases: 9. CDR1 and CDR2 (germline): SGHTA, FQGNSA. The CDR3 contains 16 residues. The DNA of the CDR3 is TGTGCCAGCAGCTCCATCCTGACAGGGGTAAATCAGCCCCAGCATTTT. Translated, it gives CASSSILTGVNQPQHF.

V is TRBV7-2 and J is TRBJ2-1; 7 positions match TRBD2. Unmatched junction bases numbered 8, after V lost 2 bases and J lost 7 bases. This CDR3 has 15 residues. Germline CDR1 and CDR2: SGHTA and FQGNSA. This CDR3 is CASSLYSGAINEQFF. Here the CDR3 DNA reads TGTGCCAGCAGCTTATACAGCGGGGCCATTAATGAGCAGTTCTTC.

This clone has just one count. The rearrangement links TRBV9 to TRBJ2-3, with TRBD2 matching 8 bases. This CDR3 is built from 14 residues. The junction had 1 base not matched to a gene; V was cut back by 0 bases and J by 4 bases. The germline gives CDR1 SGDLS, CDR2 YYNGEE. The CDR3 here is CASSVAGGSDTQYF. In nucleotides, the CDR3 is TGTGCCAGCAGCGTAGCGGGAGGGTCAGATACGCAGTATTTT. Based on the CDR3 plus reference TRBV9 and TRBJ2-3, the full variable domain is DSGVTQTPKHLITATGQRVTLRCSPRSGDLSVYWYQQSLDQGLQFLIQYYNGEERAKGNILERFSAQQFPDLHSELNLSSLELGDSALYFCASSVAGGSDTQYFGPGTRLTVL.

This clone has only one observation. V and J are TRBV28 and TRBJ2-7; 7 nucleotides agree with TRBD1. This CDR3 region has 13 residues. With 10 bases clipped from V and 5 bases from J, the junction kept 11 bases outside the gene matches. Germline V lookup: CDR1 MDHEN, CDR2 SYDVKM. In nucleotides, the CDR3 is TGTGCCATTCAAGGGGGCTGGTTGCACGAGCAGTACTTC. Residues: CAIQGGWLHEQYF.

The chain couples TRBV5-6 to TRBJ2-4, with 7 bases lining up with TRBD1. Germline V gives CDR1 SGHDT, CDR2 YYEEEE. Germline trimming cut 4 bases from V and 4 bases from J; bases unmatched to any gene: 8. The CDR3 runs 15 residues. The CDR3 nucleotides read TGTGCCAGCAGCCCATTGCAGGGACAGAAAAACATTCAGTACTTC. Encoded protein: CASSPLQGQKNIQYF.

This clone was counted once. V usage is TRBV28 and J usage is TRBJ2-7, with 8 bases matching TRBD1. The CDR3 consists of 15 residues. The germline V gene encodes CDR1 MDHEN and CDR2 SYDVKM. Trimming removed 8 bases from V and 3 bases from J; junction bases left unmatched: 12. The CDR3 bases are TGTGCCAGCCTATCAGGGGCAGGGGGCAACTACGAGCAGTACTTC. Translating gives CASLSGAGGNYEQYF.

V and J are TRBV7-2 and TRBJ1-5; a weak D match, TRBD1 (5 bases). The CDR3 is made up of 14 amino acids. Germline V CDR1 and CDR2: SGHTA, FQGNSA. V lost 3 bases and J 9 bases, leaving 15 bases between the germline ends. CDR3 amino acids: CASSLGGGIGPQHF. CDR3 nucleotide sequence: TGTGCCAGCAGCTTGGGGGGAGGGATTGGGCCCCAGCATTTT.

The CDR3 loop is CASGLLGQAAYEQYF. In nucleotides, the CDR3 is TGTGCTAGTGGTTTGTTGGGACAGGCCGCCTACGAGCAGTACTTC. This rearrangement joins TRBV12-5 to TRBJ2-7; 8 bases map to TRBD1. The CDR3 has 15 amino acids. Germline-derived CDR1 and CDR2 are LGHNT and FRNRAP. The V segment lost 2 bases and the J segment 2 bases; nucleotides outside the gene matches: 5. Full variable domain (missing parts from reference TRBV12-5 and TRBJ2-7): DARVTQTPRHKVTEMGQEVTMRCQPILGHNTVFWYRQTMMQGLELLAYFRNRAPLDDSGMPKDRFSAEMPDATLATLKIQPSEPRDSAVYFCASGLLGQAAYEQYFGPGTRLTVT.

V is TRBV2 and J is TRBJ1-5; D may be TRBD1 (5 bases). V dropped 8 bases and J dropped 1 base, with 12 bases sitting between them. Germline V gene lookup returns CDR1 SNHLY and CDR2 FYNNEI. CDR3 size: 14 residues. The CDR3 DNA reads TGTGCCAGCGGAGGGGATGACAGCAATCAGCCCCAGCATTTT. It codes for CASGGDDSNQPQHF.

The chain is built from TRBV7-9 and TRBJ2-3, with 11 bases aligning to TRBD2. Germline V CDR1 and CDR2: SEHNR, FQNEAQ (reference sequence). The CDR3 is made up of 16 amino acids. Trimming took 6 bases from V and 3 from J; bases not matched to a gene: 8. The CDR3 loop is CASRDTSGRATDTQYF. The CDR3 coding sequence is TGTGCCAGCAGGGATACTAGCGGGAGAGCAACAGATACGCAGTATTTT.

The genes are TRBV10-1 and TRBJ2-3, with D tentatively TRBD2 (5 bases). The CDR3 runs 13 residues. V was shortened by 4 bases and J by 6 bases, with 11 bases between the two germline ends. Germline V lookup: CDR1 WNHNN, CDR2 SYGVQD (reference sequence). The CDR3 loop reads CASSGIPGDTQYF. DNA of the CDR3: TGCGCCAGCAGTGGGATCCCGGGGGATACGCAGTATTTT.

The chain recombines TRBV11-2 with TRBJ2-1, with 7 bases identical to TRBD1. Per the germline V gene, CDR1 is SGHAT and CDR2 is FQNNGV. The CDR3 extends over 15 amino acids. After removal of 3 bases from V and 4 bases from J, the junction contained 6 bases not matched to a gene. In DNA, the CDR3 is TGTGCCAGCAGCTTGGGCCAGGGGGTTTACAATGAGCAGTTCTTC. Amino acids: CASSLGQGVYNEQFF.

V is TRBV28 and J is TRBJ1-4; D perhaps matches TRBD1 (6 bases). The V end lost 3 bases, the J end lost 5 bases, and 16 bases lay between the germline ends. In germline, CDR1 is MDHEN, CDR2 SYDVKM. The CDR3 totals 16 residues. CDR3 sequence (DNA): TGTGCCAGCAGTTTGTTCTCCTGGACAGCCAATGAAAAACTGTTTTTT. This translates into CASSLFSWTANEKLFF.

This clone has only one observation. V usage is TRBV5-6 and J usage is TRBJ2-7; 7 bases align to TRBD1. Germline loops: CDR1 SGHDT, CDR2 YYEEEE. The V segment lost 0 bases and the J segment 4 bases; nucleotides outside the gene matches: 4. The CDR3 is 14 residues long. CDR3 in amino acids: CASSLGTGWYEQYF. The CDR3 nucleotides are TGTGCCAGCAGCTTGGGGACAGGTTGGTACGAGCAGTACTTC.

The rearrangement uses TRBV19 and TRBJ1-6; D ambiguous. The CDR3 is 17 residues long. V was pared by 3 bases and J by 0 bases, with 12 bases between. The germline CDR1 and CDR2 sequences are LNHDA and SQIVND (reference sequence). The CDR3 here is CASSISGYDSYNSPLHF. For the CDR3, the DNA is TGTGCCAGTAGTATTTCCGGGTACGACTCCTATAATTCACCCCTCCACTTT.

This rearrangement joins TRBV6-5 to TRBJ2-7; 10 positions match TRBD1. The ends lost 6 bases at V and 2 bases at J; junction bases unmatched: 4. CDR3 length: 14 residues. Germline assignment: CDR1 MNHEY and CDR2 SVGAGI. The CDR3 loop is CASRPTGGPYEQYF. CDR3 in DNA: TGTGCCAGCAGGCCGACAGGGGGCCCCTACGAGCAGTACTTC.